Each of the 7 T cell receptor beta chains below was sequenced from the same sample in a study of metastatic and nonmetastatic thyroid tumors. TCRdb re-called clones via MiXCR from the PCR reads. The sample includes tens of thousands of clones, roughly 20% of them seen just once. Nobody among the patients had been given any treatment before thyroid surgery. Sample: adjacent normal tissue. The receptors shown here come from a female donor with papillary thyroid cancer or a benign thyroid nodule (not recorded which). Some clones in this sample may be carry-over from other donors' samples.

This clone has at least ten counts. This chain connects TRBV3-1 to TRBJ2-5, with TRBD2 as a possible D gene (6 bases). The CDR3 covers 15 residues. V lost 2 bases and J lost 6, with 16 bases in between. Germline V lookup: CDR1 LGHDT, CDR2 YNNKEL (reference sequence). The CDR3 is CASSQIGGPPQTQYF. The CDR3 nucleotides read TGTGCCAGCAGCCAAATCGGGGGACCTCCTCAGACCCAGTACTTC.

This clone was seen many times. This rearrangement joins TRBV6-2 or TRBV6-3 to TRBJ2-4; D is perhaps TRBD1 or TRBD2 (5 bases each). The CDR3 consists of 18 residues. V was shortened by 2 bases and J by 6 bases, with 23 bases between the two germline ends. Germline V CDR1 and CDR2: MNHEY, SVGEGT. DNA of the CDR3: TGTGCCAGCAGTTACCACCTTGGGACCGTTGGACGTGGAAACATTCAGTACTTC. This translates into CASSYHLGTVGRGNIQYF.

This clone appeared many times. The rearrangement links TRBV18 to TRBJ2-7; 8 nucleotides agree with TRBD2. CDR3 size: 14 residues. V gave up 3 bases and J gave up 0 bases; unmatched junction bases: 1. Germline-derived CDR1 and CDR2 are KGHSH and LQKENI. CDR3 residues: CASSPSGNSYEQYF. For the CDR3, the DNA is TGTGCCAGCTCACCTAGCGGGAACTCCTACGAGCAGTACTTC.

This clone was picked up many times. This chain links TRBV5-5 with TRBJ1-1; maybe TRBD1 (5 bases). This CDR3 has 16 amino acids. The germline V and J ends were trimmed by 4 bases and 5 bases, with 21 bases remaining between them. Looked up from germline, CDR1 is SGHKS and CDR2 is YYEKEE (reference sequence). Here the CDR3 reads CASSLGASPQRTEAFF. The CDR3 nucleotides are TGTGCCAGCAGCCTTGGGGCCTCTCCCCAGAGGACTGAAGCTTTCTTT.

This clone is judged medium-sized (0.01 to 0.1%). V usage is TRBV6-1 and J usage is TRBJ2-1; TRBD2 matches at 8 bases. The germline V gene has CDR1 MNHNS and CDR2 SASEGT. Unmatched junction bases numbered 9, after V lost 10 bases and J lost 4 bases. The CDR3 sequence is 14 residues long. CDR3 bases: TGTGCCACCCAATCCACGGGAGGGTACAATGAGCAGTTCTTC. Its protein product is CATQSTGGYNEQFF.

This clone was counted between two and nine times. This sequence may be a read error, since a much larger clone differs from it by one base. The sample carries other DNA sequences with the same CDR3. V usage is TRBV30 and J usage is TRBJ2-2, with D tentatively TRBD2 (5 bases). The CDR3 runs 14 residues. The V gene's germline CDR1 is GTSNPN and CDR2 SVGIG (reference sequence). CDR3 residues: CAWRGTRDTGELFF. CDR3 nucleotides: TGTGCTTGGAGAGGTACTAGAGACACCGGGGAGCTGTTTTTT. The full variable domain, rest sourced from reference TRBV30 and TRBJ2-2, is SQTIHQWPATLVQPVGSPLSLECTVEGTSNPNLYWYRQAAGRGLQLLFYSVGIGQISSEVPQNLSASRPQDRQFILSSKKLLLSDSGFYLCAWRGTRDTGELFFGEGSRLTVL.

This rearrangement joins TRBV11-2 to TRBJ2-7; TRBD2 aligns across 7 bases. Germline CDR1 is SGHAT and CDR2 is FQNNGV. The CDR3 sequence is 17 residues long. V gave up 5 bases and J gave up 1 base; unmatched junction bases: 14. The CDR3 DNA sequence: TGTGCCAGCAGCCCCGGCGTGGCGGGAGATCTTTCCTACGAGCAGTACTTC. Translated: CASSPGVAGDLSYEQYF.